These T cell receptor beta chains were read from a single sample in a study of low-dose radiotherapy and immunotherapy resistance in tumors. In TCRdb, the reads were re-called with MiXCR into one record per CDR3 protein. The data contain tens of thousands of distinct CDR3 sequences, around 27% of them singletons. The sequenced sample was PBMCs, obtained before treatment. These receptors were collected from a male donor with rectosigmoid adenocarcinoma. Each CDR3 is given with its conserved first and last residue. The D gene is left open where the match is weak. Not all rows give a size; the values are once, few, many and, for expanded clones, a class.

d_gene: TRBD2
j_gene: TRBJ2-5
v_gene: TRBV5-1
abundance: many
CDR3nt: TGCGCCAGCAGCTTGGGAGCGGGAACAGTGGAGACCCAGTACTTC
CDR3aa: CASSLGAGTVETQYF

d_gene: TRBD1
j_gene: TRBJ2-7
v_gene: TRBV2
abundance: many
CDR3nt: TGTGCCAGCAGGGGACAGGGCTACGAGCAGTACTTC
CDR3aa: CASRGQGYEQYF

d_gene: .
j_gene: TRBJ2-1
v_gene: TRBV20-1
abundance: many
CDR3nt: TGCAGTGCCCAAAAAGGGGGAGGGATATCGTACAATGAGCAGTTCTTC
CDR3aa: CSAQKGGGISYNEQFF

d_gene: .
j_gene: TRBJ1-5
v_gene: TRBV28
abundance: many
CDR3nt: TGTGCCAGCGGATCCAGGGCCGGTCAGCCCCAGCATTTT
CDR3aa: CASGSRAGQPQHF

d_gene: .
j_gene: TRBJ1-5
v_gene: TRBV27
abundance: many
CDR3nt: TGTGCCAGCAGTTTAGGGGGGACGGATCAGCCCCAGCATTTT
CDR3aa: CASSLGGTDQPQHF

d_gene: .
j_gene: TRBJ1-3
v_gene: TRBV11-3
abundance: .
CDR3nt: TGTGCCAGCAGCCCGGGACCGGGGGAAACTGACACCATATATTTT
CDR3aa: CASSPGPGETDTIYF

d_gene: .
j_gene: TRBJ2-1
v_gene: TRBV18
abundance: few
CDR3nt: TGTGCCAGCTCACCAATAGGGGGGCGCAATGAGCAGTTCTTC
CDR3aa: CASSPIGGRNEQFF

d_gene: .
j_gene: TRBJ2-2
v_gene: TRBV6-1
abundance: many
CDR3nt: TGTGCCAGCAGTGAAGCCCTGAAGACCGGGGAGCTGTTTTTT
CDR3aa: CASSEALKTGELFF

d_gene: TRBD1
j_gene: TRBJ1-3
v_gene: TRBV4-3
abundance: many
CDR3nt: TGCGCCAGCAGCCCCTACAGGGGAGCAGGGAACACCATATATTTT
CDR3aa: CASSPYRGAGNTIYF

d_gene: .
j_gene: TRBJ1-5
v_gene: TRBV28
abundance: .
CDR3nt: TGTGCCAGCAGCCGAAATCAGCCCCAGCATTTT
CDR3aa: CASSRNQPQHF

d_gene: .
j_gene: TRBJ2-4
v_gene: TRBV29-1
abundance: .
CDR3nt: TGCAGCGTTGTGGACCTGAACATTCAGTACTTC
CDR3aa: CSVVDLNIQYF

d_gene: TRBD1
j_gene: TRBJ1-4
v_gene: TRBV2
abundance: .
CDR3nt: TGTGCCAGCAGCCCTGGACAGGGGGCGTTTGAAAAACTGTTTTTT
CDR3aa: CASSPGQGAFEKLFF

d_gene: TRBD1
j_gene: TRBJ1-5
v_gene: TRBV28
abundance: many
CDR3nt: TGTGCCAGCAGTTTGGACAGGGTGAAGCCCCAGCATTTT
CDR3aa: CASSLDRVKPQHF

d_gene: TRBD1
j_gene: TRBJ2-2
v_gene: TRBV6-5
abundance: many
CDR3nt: TGTGCCAGCGGATCGGGACAGTTCACCGGGGAGCTGTTTTTT
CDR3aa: CASGSGQFTGELFF

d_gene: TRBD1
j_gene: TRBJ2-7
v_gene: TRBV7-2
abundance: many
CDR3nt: TGTGCCAGCAGCCCGAGCCAGGGGGCCTACGAGCAGTACTTC
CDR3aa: CASSPSQGAYEQYF

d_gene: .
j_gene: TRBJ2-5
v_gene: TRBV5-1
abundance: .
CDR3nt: TGCGCCAGCAGCTTAGTCCCGCGGGGCCAAGAGACCCAGTACTTC
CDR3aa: CASSLVPRGQETQYF

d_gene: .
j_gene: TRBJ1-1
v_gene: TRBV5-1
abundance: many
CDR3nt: TGCGCCAGCAGGTTCCGGGGGGACGGGGCCGATGAAGCTTTCTTT
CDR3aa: CASRFRGDGADEAFF

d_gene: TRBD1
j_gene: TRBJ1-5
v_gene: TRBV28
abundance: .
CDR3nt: TGTGCCAGCAGTTTAAACCAGGGGGCAAGTAATCAGCCCCAGCATTTT
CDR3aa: CASSLNQGASNQPQHF

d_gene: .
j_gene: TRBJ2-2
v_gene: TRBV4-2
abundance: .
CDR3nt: TGTGCCAGCAGCCAAGAAAACCTCGAGATCGGGGAGCTGTTTTTT
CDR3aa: CASSQENLEIGELFF

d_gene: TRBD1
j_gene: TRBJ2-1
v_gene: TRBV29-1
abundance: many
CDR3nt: TGCAGCGTTGACGGCGGAGACAGGGCCCTCTACAATGAGCAGTTCTTC
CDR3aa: CSVDGGDRALYNEQFF

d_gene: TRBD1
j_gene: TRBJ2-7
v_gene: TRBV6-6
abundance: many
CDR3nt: TGTGCCAGCAGTTACTCCGGACAGGTTGCCTACGAGCAGTACTTC
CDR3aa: CASSYSGQVAYEQYF

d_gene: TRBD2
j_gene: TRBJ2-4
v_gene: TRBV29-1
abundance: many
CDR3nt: TGCAGCGTTGAACCCCCCCCAGCGGGGGGACCTATAGCCAAAAACATTCAGTACTTC
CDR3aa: CSVEPPPAGGPIAKNIQYF

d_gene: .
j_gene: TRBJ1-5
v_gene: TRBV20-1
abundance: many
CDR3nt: TGCAGTGCTAGAGAACAGGGACTCGGGGCCCAGCATTTT
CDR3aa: CSAREQGLGAQHF

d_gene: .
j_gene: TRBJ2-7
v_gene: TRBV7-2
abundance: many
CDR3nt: TGTGCCAGCACTTCTTCTTTCTACGAGCAGTACTTC
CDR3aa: CASTSSFYEQYF

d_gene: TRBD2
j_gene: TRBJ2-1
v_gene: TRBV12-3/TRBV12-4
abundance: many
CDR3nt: TGTGCCACCTCTAGCGGGGGAATATACAATGAGCAGTTCTTC
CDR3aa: CATSSGGIYNEQFF

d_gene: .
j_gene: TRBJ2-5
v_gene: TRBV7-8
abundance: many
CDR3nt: TGTGCCAGCAGCTTTGGGCAGGCCCAAGAGACCCAGTACTTC
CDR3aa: CASSFGQAQETQYF

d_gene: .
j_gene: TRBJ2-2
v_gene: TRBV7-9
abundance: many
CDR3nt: TGTGCCAGCAGCTTTACCAGATTGAGCACCGGGGAGCTGTTTTTT
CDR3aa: CASSFTRLSTGELFF

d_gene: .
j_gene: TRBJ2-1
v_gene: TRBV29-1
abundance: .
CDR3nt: TGCAGCGCGGAACAGGGTGGCTACAATGAGCAGTTCTTC
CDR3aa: CSAEQGGYNEQFF

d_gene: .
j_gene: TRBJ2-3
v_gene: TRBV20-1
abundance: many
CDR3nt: TGCAGTGCTAGTCCGGACGGAAGGCGCACAGATACGCAGTATTTT
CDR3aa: CSASPDGRRTDTQYF

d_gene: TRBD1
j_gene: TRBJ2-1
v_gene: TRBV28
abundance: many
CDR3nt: TGTGCCAGCAGGAACCAACAGGGGAGCTCCTACAATGAGCAGTTCTTC
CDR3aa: CASRNQQGSSYNEQFF

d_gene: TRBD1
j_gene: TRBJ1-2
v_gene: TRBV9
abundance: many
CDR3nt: TGTGCCAGCAGTGTACCCAGGACAGGGAGGAACTATGGCTACACCTTC
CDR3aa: CASSVPRTGRNYGYTF

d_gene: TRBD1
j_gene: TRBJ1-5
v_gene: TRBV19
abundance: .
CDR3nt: TGTGCCAGTAGTCTCCGACAGGGGGCTGGGAATCAGCCCCAGCATTTT
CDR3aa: CASSLRQGAGNQPQHF

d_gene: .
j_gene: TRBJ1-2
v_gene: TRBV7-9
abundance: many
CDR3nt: TGTGCCAGCAGCTTAGAAGCGAGCTATGGCTACACCTTC
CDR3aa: CASSLEASYGYTF

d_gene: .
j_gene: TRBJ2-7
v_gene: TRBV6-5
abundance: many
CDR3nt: TGTGCCAGCAGTTACTACGGCTCCTACGAGCAGTACTTC
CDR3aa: CASSYYGSYEQYF

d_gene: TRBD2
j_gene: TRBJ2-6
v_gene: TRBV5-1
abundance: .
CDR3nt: TGCGCCAGCAGCCCCCGAACTAGCGGGAGGGCTGGGGCCAACGTCCTGACTTTC
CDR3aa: CASSPRTSGRAGANVLTF

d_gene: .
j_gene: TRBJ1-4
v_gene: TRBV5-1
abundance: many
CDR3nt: TGCGCCAGCAGCTTGACTTCCCTAGCTGAAAAACTGTTTTTT
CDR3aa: CASSLTSLAEKLFF

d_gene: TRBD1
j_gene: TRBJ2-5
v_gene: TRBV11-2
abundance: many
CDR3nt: TGTGCCAGCAGCTTAGCGAGGGCGGGACAGGGGGAGACCCAGTACTTC
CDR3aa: CASSLARAGQGETQYF

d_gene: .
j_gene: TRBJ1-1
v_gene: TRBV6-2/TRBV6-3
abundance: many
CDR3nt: TGTGCCAGCAGTTACAGGTGGCAGCCCGGGACTGAAGCTTTCTTT
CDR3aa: CASSYRWQPGTEAFF

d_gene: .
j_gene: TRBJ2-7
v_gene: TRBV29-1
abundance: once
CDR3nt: TGCAGCGTTGGCAGCAGGGACCTTTTCCGCGAGCAGTACTTC
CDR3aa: CSVGSRDLFREQYF

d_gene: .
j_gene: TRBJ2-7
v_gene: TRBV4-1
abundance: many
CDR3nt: TGCGCCAGCAGCCAAGATTCCGGGACCACCTACGAGCAGTACTTC
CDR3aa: CASSQDSGTTYEQYF